This is a list of T cell receptor beta chains from one sample in a study of response to subunit inactivated influenza vaccine. A single record per CDR3 protein comes from TCRdb applying MiXCR to the RT-PCR reads. In the table there are 500,000 to 600,000 distinct CDR3 sequences, about an eighth of which are singletons. The sample in question was PBMCs from blood, obtained 45 days after vaccination. Receptors were obtained from a man over 45 who received an inactivated influenza vaccine. The CDR3 runs from the conserved cysteine through the conserved F or W. Fields, in order: V gene, D gene, clone size, J gene, CDR3 protein. D genes are given only for firm matches. Expanded clones are given a class, and other clones once, few, many or no size at all.

TRBV20-1	TRBD2	many	TRBJ2-7	CSATLLAGGSGEQYF
TRBV10-3	TRBD2	many	TRBJ2-1	CATGTSGDYNEQFF
TRBV6-2/TRBV6-3	TRBD2	many	TRBJ2-2	CASGLAPGELFF
TRBV28	TRBD2	few	TRBJ2-7	CASSLALAGFSYEQYF
TRBV9	.	.	TRBJ2-1	CASSVRTDYNEQFF
TRBV12-3/TRBV12-4	.	few	TRBJ2-7	CASTHGGSYEQYF
TRBV5-1	TRBD2	.	TRBJ2-2	CASSFGPSGRGTGELFF
TRBV11-2	TRBD1	many	TRBJ2-2	CASSLRQGSGELFF
TRBV27	TRBD2	few	TRBJ2-1	CASSLLAGGYYEQFF
TRBV29-1	.	.	TRBJ1-3	CSVEDRSAYTIYF
TRBV20-1	.	.	TRBJ2-3	CSVLPGFTDTQYF
TRBV11-1	TRBD2	few	TRBJ2-1	CASSHRTSGWGEQFF
TRBV6-1	TRBD1	.	TRBJ1-1	CVTRGPIVAFF
TRBV10-3	TRBD1	few	TRBJ2-1	CAIRPDRGYDEQFF
TRBV4-3	.	.	TRBJ2-3	CASRTEYGTDTQYF
TRBV6-2/TRBV6-3	.	few	TRBJ2-1	CASSPSVGRSNEQFF
TRBV20-1	TRBD2	.	TRBJ2-5	CSASSGEGVAGVAQGETQYF
TRBV18	TRBD1	.	TRBJ1-1	CASSSGQGTEAFF
TRBV20-1	.	.	TRBJ2-7	CSASGQTYEQYF
TRBV15	.	once	TRBJ2-3	CATSRRTVDTQYF
TRBV3-1	.	few	TRBJ2-7	CASSLRRDEQYF
TRBV5-5	.	many	TRBJ1-2	CASSLGLYGYTF
TRBV13	.	few	TRBJ1-6	CASSLGLGRENSPLHF
TRBV12-3/TRBV12-4	.	many	TRBJ1-5	CASSRRNSNQPQHF
TRBV5-1	.	.	TRBJ2-2	CASNTGSTGELFF
TRBV10-3	TRBD1	few	TRBJ2-3	CAISGTGRSTDTQYF
TRBV5-5	.	few	TRBJ2-1	CASSFARENEQFF
TRBV7-3	TRBD1	.	TRBJ2-7	CASNLHPGGDYEQYF
TRBV20-1	.	few	TRBJ2-1	CSACEGGWGNEQFF
TRBV29-1	.	.	TRBJ1-2	CSVIGGGRGVSNYGYTF
TRBV6-1	.	few	TRBJ2-1	CASYAGPPHNEQFF